This passage covers 16 T cell receptor beta chains from one sample sequenced in a study of blood T cell repertoires in COVID-19 (dated by TCRdb to 2019 to 2021). The library was prepared using the immunoSEQ multiplex PCR assay. In TCRdb, the immuneACCESS table is reduced to in-frame sequences with V and J assigned. These tables do not hold every clone; where another copy was compared, an unresolved V gene accounts for under half, and the others remain unexplained. This sample holds a few hundred thousand clones; around 89% were observed only once. The ten most abundant clones make up around 6% of the sample. The source material was peripheral blood. The receptors originated from a man between 18 and 29 years old who had recovered from COVID-19.

The chain couples TRBV27 to TRBJ2-3, with 9 bases identical to TRBD2. This CDR3 is built from 17 residues. In germline, CDR1 is MNHEY, CDR2 SMNVEV (reference sequence). V lost 5 bases to trimming and J lost 2 bases; unmatched junction nucleotides: 11. For the CDR3, the DNA is TGTGCCAGCAGTCAACTTTGGCGGGGGGGCCACACAGATACGCAGTATTTT. It specifies CASSQLWRGGHTDTQYF.

This clone was detected once. The chain joins TRBV11-1 to TRBJ2-7; 10 bases are a match to TRBD1. The germline CDR1 and CDR2 sequences are SGHAT and FQDESV (reference sequence). The CDR3 totals 15 residues. The ends lost 2 bases at V and 5 bases at J; junction bases unmatched: 6. The CDR3 DNA reads as TGTGCCAGCAGCTTATCCGGGACAGGGGTGCACGAGCAGTACTTC. It specifies CASSLSGTGVHEQYF.

The CDR3 coding sequence is TGTGCCAGCAGCTTGGGCCCCGTAGATACGCAGTATTTT. It encodes CASSLGPVDTQYF. This chain links TRBV7-6 with TRBJ2-3, with D unclear. The CDR3 has 13 residues. V lost 3 bases to trimming and J lost 5 bases, with 9 bases between them. Germline V gives CDR1 SGHVS, CDR2 FNYEAQ.

This clone appeared once. CDR3 residues: CASSQELAGGRGELFF. The CDR3 nucleotides are TGTGCCAGCAGCCAAGAACTAGCGGGAGGGAGGGGGGAGCTGTTTTTT. V is TRBV4-2 and J is TRBJ2-2, with 13 bases lining up with TRBD2. The CDR3 sequence is 16 residues long. Trimming removed 0 bases from V and 8 bases from J; junction bases left unmatched: 3. Germline lookup yields CDR1 LGHNA and CDR2 YNFKEQ.

The rearrangement uses TRBV19 and TRBJ1-3; a weak D match, TRBD1 (5 bases). Looked up from germline, CDR1 is LNHDA and CDR2 is SQIVND (reference sequence). The CDR3 spans 16 residues. Trimming removed 5 bases from V and 0 bases from J, with 14 bases in between. CDR3 in DNA: TGTGCCAGTAGTGCCCCCAGGGTGAGCTCTGGAAACACCATATATTTT. It yields the protein CASSAPRVSSGNTIYF.

CDR3 DNA: TGTGCCAGCAGCTTAGCGCGTTTCTCTGGTCAGCCCCAGCATTTT. This codes for CASSLARFSGQPQHF. The rearrangement links TRBV7-8 to TRBJ1-5; D gene uncertain. The germline gives CDR1 SGHVS, CDR2 FQNEAQ. The CDR3 extends over 15 amino acids. Trimming shortened V by 0 bases and J by 6 bases, and 12 bases separated the two germline ends.

The rearrangement joins TRBV18 to TRBJ1-6, with D possibly TRBD1 on 5 matching bases. This CDR3 has 17 residues. The V gene lost 0 bases and the J gene lost 10 bases, with 19 bases spanning the gap. The V gene's germline CDR1 is KGHSH and CDR2 LQKENI. The CDR3 protein is CASSPPGPGNNGSPLHF. The CDR3 bases are TGTGCCAGCTCACCACCGGGGCCGGGTAACAACGGGTCACCCCTCCACTTT. Using reference TRBV18 and TRBJ1-6 for the parts outside the CDR3, the full variable domain is NAGVMQNPRHLVRRRGQEARLRCSPMKGHSHVYWYRQLPEEGLKFMVYLQKENIIDESGMPKERFSAEFPKEGPSILRIQQVVRGDSAAYFCASSPPGPGNNGSPLHFGNGTRLTVT.

The chain carries TRBV10-2 and TRBJ1-2; 9 positions match TRBD1. V gave up 6 bases and J gave up 2 bases; unmatched junction bases: 7. The CDR3 covers 15 residues. Per the germline V gene, CDR1 is WSHSY and CDR2 is SAAADI. CDR3 region: CASSGPGQGNYGYTF. As DNA, the CDR3 is TGCGCCAGCAGCGGACCGGGACAGGGAAACTATGGCTACACCTTC.

The chain uses TRBV3-1 (or the pseudogene TRBV3-2) and TRBJ2-5; D may be TRBD1 (6 bases). V was pared by 4 bases and J by 4 bases, with 16 bases between. The length of the CDR3 is 15 residues. Germline V gene data show CDR1 as LGHDT and CDR2 as YNNKEL (reference sequence). Written as DNA, the CDR3 is TGTGCCAGCAGCCCTGTGGGGGCGGTACGAGAGACCCAGTACTTC. Translating it yields CASSPVGAVRETQYF.

The chain employs TRBV23-1 and TRBJ2-7, with 10 bases identical to TRBD1. TRBV23-1 is placed among ORFs of uncertain function. The J segment lost 2 bases and the V segment lost 2 bases, leaving 9 bases of the junction unmatched. The CDR3 has 17 residues. The CDR3 is CASSQLPGTGATYEQYF. The CDR3 DNA follows: TGCGCCAGCAGTCAACTCCCCGGGACAGGGGCCACCTACGAGCAGTACTTC.

This clone was found once. The chain is built from TRBV5-1 and TRBJ2-1; no clear D gene. Germline loops: CDR1 SGHRS, CDR2 YFSETQ. CDR3 length: 12 amino acids. The V and J ends lost 4 bases and 12 bases respectively, with 14 bases between them. CDR3 sequence: CASSPHIDLQFF. Written as DNA, the CDR3 is TGCGCCAGCAGCCCACACATTGATTTGCAGTTCTTC.

The chain employs TRBV29-1 and TRBJ1-1, with D possibly matching TRBD1 (6 bases). V was shortened by 6 bases and J by 7 bases, with 18 bases between the two germline ends. Germline CDR1 is SQVTM and CDR2 is ANQGSEA. The CDR3 spans 13 residues. For the CDR3, the DNA is TGCAGCGTAGGACCGACAGGCTTTCGTGAAGCTTTCTTT. Encoded protein: CSVGPTGFREAFF.

This chain uses TRBV4-1 with TRBJ2-7; D is perhaps TRBD1 (5 bases). The CDR3 extends over 15 amino acids. The ends were cut back, 4 bases at V and 4 bases at J, with 17 bases in the middle. In germline, CDR1 is MGHRA, CDR2 YSYEKL. Here the CDR3 DNA reads TGCGCCAGCAGCCCGCAGCAACAGGTCCAGTACGAGCAGTACTTC. Protein: CASSPQQQVQYEQYF.

This clone was seen just once. The chain is built from TRBV19 and TRBJ2-2, with 7 bases matching TRBD1. The V gene end was trimmed by 1 base and the J gene end by 4 bases; junction bases not matched to a gene: 3. This CDR3 comprises 15 residues. Germline lookup yields CDR1 LNHDA and CDR2 SQIVND (reference sequence). Here the CDR3 reads CASSIGQGGTGELFF. The DNA of the CDR3 is TGTGCCAGTAGTATAGGACAGGGTGGCACCGGGGAGCTGTTTTTT.

This chain joins TRBV5-4 and TRBJ1-1; TRBD1 matches at 7 bases. The ends lost 3 bases at V and 7 bases at J; junction bases unmatched: 12. The CDR3 is 15 residues long. Germline V gene data show CDR1 as SGHNT and CDR2 as YYREEE (reference sequence). The CDR3 nucleotides are TGTGCCAGCAGCTCCTGGGACAGAAATAGCAATGAAGCTTTCTTT. Protein sequence: CASSSWDRNSNEAFF.

The chain has TRBV11-2 and TRBJ1-2; possibly TRBD1 for D (5 bases). The CDR3 sequence is 14 residues long. Trimming cost V 5 bases and J 0 bases, with 10 bases left between them. Germline-derived CDR1 and CDR2 are SGHAT and FQNNGV. The CDR3 is CASSLGHSNYGYTF. For the CDR3, the DNA is TGTGCCAGCAGCCTAGGACACTCTAACTATGGCTACACCTTC.